The TCR beta chain under discussion was sequenced for a study of blood T cell repertoires in COVID-19. V was shortened by 0 bases and J by 2 bases, with 5 bases between the two germline ends. CDR1 and CDR2 from the germline V gene are SEHNR and FQNEAQ (reference sequence). This CDR3 is built from 13 residues. Clones were read by immunoSEQ multiplex PCR, and TCRdb kept only the in-frame ones, dropping some. The sample shows 90,000 to 100,000 clones, approximately 80% of them seen only once. This TCR came from a man between 65 and 85 years old with active or convalescent COVID-19. Specimen: peripheral blood. The chain combines TRBV7-9 with TRBJ2-7; possibly TRBD1 for D (5 bases). In DNA, the CDR3 is TGTGCCAGCAGCTTAGCCAGGGCCTACGAGCAGTACTTC. Its translation is CASSLARAYEQYF. The full variable domain, completed using reference TRBV7-9 and TRBJ2-7, is DTGVSQNPRHKITKRGQNVTFRCDPISEHNRLYWYRQTLGQGPEFLTYFQNEAQLEKSRLLSDRFSAERPKGSFSTLEIQRTEQGDSAMYLCASSLARAYEQYFGPGTRLTVT.